This T cell receptor (beta chain) was identified during a study of shared clonotypes between healthy human individuals. Germline values: CDR1 SGHDT, CDR2 YYEEEE. The CDR3 runs 15 residues. With 0 bases clipped from V and 3 bases from J, the junction kept 5 bases outside the gene matches. Some clones are missing from TCRdb's copy, which holds only in-frame ones; the method was immunoSEQ multiplex PCR. The table has a few hundred thousand clones, over 75% seen once. The receptor comes from a man aged 18-30 years in good health. The chain recombines TRBV5-6 with TRBJ2-7, with 8 nucleotides matching TRBD1. Sequencing used memory CD8+ T cells sorted from blood. Subset: CD45RO+ cells pooled with CCR7-negative TemRA cells. The CDR3 nucleotides read TGTGCCAGCAGCTTGGGACAGGGGATCTTCTACGAGCAGTACTTC. This encodes CASSLGQGIFYEQYF.